These 17 T cell receptor beta chains were all obtained from the same sample, sequenced in a study of cytomegalovirus exposure and HLA in healthy donors. Primers: 60 Vbeta forward and 13 Jbeta reverse. Sequenced by immunoSEQ multiplex PCR; TCRdb stores in-frame clones only, minus some. The sample gives under 200,000 clones, approximately 80% of which show up once; over 1.5% is in the top ten. Sequencing was done on a sample of PBMCs. The source of these receptors is a woman in her twenties or thirties in good health and CMV-seronegative.

This rearrangement joins TRBV7-6 to TRBJ2-7, with 7 bases fitting TRBD1. The ends lost 2 bases at V and 1 base at J; junction bases unmatched: 5. The CDR3 runs to 15 residues. Germline lookup yields CDR1 SGHVS and CDR2 FNYEAQ. The CDR3 DNA is TGTGCCAGCAGCTTAAGGACAGGCCCTTCCTACGAGCAGTACTTC. Translated, it gives CASSLRTGPSYEQYF.

The genes are TRBV27 and TRBJ2-5, with TRBD1 matching 10 bases. Germline V gives CDR1 MNHEY, CDR2 SMNVEV (reference sequence). V dropped 6 bases and J dropped 7; count of bases not matched to a gene: 8. The length of the CDR3 is 14 residues. In nucleotides, the CDR3 is TGTGCCAGCAGCTCAAGACAGGGGGCGGGGACCCAGTACTTC. This gives the protein CASSSRQGAGTQYF.

The chain joins TRBV5-1 to TRBJ1-2, with 10 bases identical to TRBD1. The CDR3 sequence is 16 residues long. Trimming removed 3 bases from V and 4 bases from J; junction bases left unmatched: 9. The germline V gene encodes CDR1 SGHRS and CDR2 YFSETQ. The CDR3 region has the DNA TGCGCCAGCAGCTCACCGGGACAGGGGAGTGTCTATGGCTACACCTTC. It specifies CASSSPGQGSVYGYTF.

The V gene is TRBV28, the J gene TRBJ1-4, with 7 bases fitting TRBD1. With 4 bases clipped from V and 2 bases from J, the junction kept 4 bases outside the gene matches. The CDR3 contains 15 residues. Per the germline V gene, CDR1 is MDHEN and CDR2 is SYDVKM. CDR3 sequence reads: CASSSSGGTNEKLFF. CDR3 sequence (DNA): TGTGCCAGCAGTTCTTCAGGGGGGACTAATGAAAAACTGTTTTTT.

V usage is TRBV19 and J usage is TRBJ2-5; 10 bases map to TRBD2. CDR3 length: 16 residues. CDR1 and CDR2 from the germline V gene are LNHDA and SQIVND (reference sequence). V shed 5 bases, J shed 5 bases, and the junction held 11 bases outside the gene matches. In nucleotides, the CDR3 is TGTGCCAGTAGTCCGGGTGGGCTAGCGGGAGAGGAGACCCAGTACTTC. Encoded protein: CASSPGGLAGEETQYF.

The rearrangement uses TRBV19 and TRBJ2-2; D is possibly TRBD2 (6 bases). Between the trimmed V and J ends, which lost 5 bases and 2 bases, there was a span of 12 bases. In germline, CDR1 is LNHDA, CDR2 SQIVND (reference sequence). This CDR3 contains 15 residues. The CDR3 protein is CASSPGELNTGELFF. The DNA for the CDR3 is TGTGCCAGTAGTCCGGGGGAGCTAAACACCGGGGAGCTGTTTTTT.

The V gene is TRBV7-9, the J gene TRBJ1-3; D is undetermined. Trimming cost V 2 bases and J 2 bases, with 7 bases left between them. There are 14 residues in the CDR3. CDR1 SEHNR and CDR2 FQNEAQ come from the germline V gene (reference sequence). CDR3 in amino acids: CASSLITAGNTIYF. The CDR3 nucleotides read TGTGCCAGCAGCTTAATAACAGCTGGAAACACCATATATTTT.

The chain carries TRBV18 and TRBJ2-7, with D possibly TRBD1 on 6 matching bases. The CDR3 is 19 residues long. Looked up from germline, CDR1 is KGHSH and CDR2 is LQKENI. Trimming removed 5 bases at V and 0 bases at J, with 26 bases between. The CDR3, as DNA: TGTGCCAGCTCAGCCCTGGTTAGCAGGGGCCTAGCCATCTCCTACGAGCAGTACTTC. It encodes CASSALVSRGLAISYEQYF.

The V call is TRBV19, the J call TRBJ1-1, with 7 bases matching TRBD1. The CDR3 runs to 15 residues. V shed 8 bases, J shed 1 base, and the junction held 10 bases outside the gene matches. Germline assignment: CDR1 LNHDA and CDR2 SQIVND (reference sequence). The CDR3 bases are TGTGCCAGTTATAGCAGGGGGATAGCGAACACTGAAGCTTTCTTT. As protein: CASYSRGIANTEAFF.

The chain links TRBV6-5 to TRBJ2-5; 12 bases are shared with TRBD1. The ends lost 8 bases at V and 4 bases at J; junction bases unmatched: 5. Per germline, CDR1 MNHEY and CDR2 SVGAGI. The CDR3 spans 14 residues. The CDR3 protein is CASCRDRGPETQYF. The CDR3 DNA sequence: TGTGCCAGCTGTAGGGACAGGGGGCCAGAGACCCAGTACTTC.

The chain joins TRBV18 to TRBJ2-5; TRBD2 agrees at 7 bases. The CDR3 runs to 13 residues. Germline CDR1 is KGHSH and CDR2 is LQKENI. After removal of 2 bases from V and 10 bases from J, the junction contained 7 bases not matched to a gene. Here the CDR3 DNA reads TGTGCCAGCTCACCATGGGGCGCGGGAGACCAGTACTTC. Amino acid sequence: CASSPWGAGDQYF.

A single count supports this clone. J is TRBJ1-6 and V is TRBV9, with 7 bases identical to TRBD1. Germline CDR1 is SGDLS and CDR2 is YYNGEE. This CDR3 spans 16 amino acids. Trimming took 4 bases from V and 13 from J; bases not matched to a gene: 17. DNA of the CDR3: TGTGCCAGCAGCCCATACCGGGACAGAAGTGTGGTTCCCCTCCACTTT. Amino acids: CASSPYRDRSVVPLHF. The full variable domain, rest sourced from reference TRBV9 and TRBJ1-6, is DSGVTQTPKHLITATGQRVTLRCSPRSGDLSVYWYQQSLDQGLQFLIQYYNGEERAKGNILERFSAQQFPDLHSELNLSSLELGDSALYFCASSPYRDRSVVPLHFGNGTRLTVT.

The CDR3 protein is CASSTLGTGTDTQYF. The CDR3 DNA sequence: TGTGCCAGCAGCACACTCGGGACAGGGACAGATACGCAGTATTTT. This chain links TRBV6-1 with TRBJ2-3; 9 bases fit TRBD1. Germline CDR1 reads MNHNS; CDR2 reads SASEGT. The CDR3 extends over 15 amino acids. Germline trimming cut 6 bases from V and 3 bases from J; bases unmatched to any gene: 7.

This chain links TRBV7-2 with TRBJ1-2; D gene uncertain. The CDR3 has 15 amino acids. Trimming cost V 2 bases and J 2 bases, with 12 bases left between them. In germline, CDR1 is SGHTA, CDR2 FQGNSA. The CDR3 nucleotides are TGTGCCAGCAGCTTAAACTTTAGCCCGAACTATGGCTACACCTTC. As protein: CASSLNFSPNYGYTF. The entire variable domain, with the rest obtained from reference TRBV7-2 and TRBJ1-2, is as follows: GAGVSQSPSNKVTEKGKDVELRCDPISGHTALYWYRQSLGQGLEFLIYFQGNSAPDKSGLPSDRFSAERTGGSVSTLTIQRTQQEDSAVYLCASSLNFSPNYGYTFGSGTRLTVV.

This clone appeared a single time. The chain joins TRBV11-2 to TRBJ2-2; D is perhaps TRBD1 (6 bases). V was shortened by 0 bases and J by 3 bases, with 11 bases between the two germline ends. The CDR3 spans 16 residues. Germline-derived CDR1 and CDR2 are SGHAT and FQNNGV. CDR3 loop: CASSLDYRVYTGELFF. CDR3 nucleotides: TGTGCCAGCAGCTTAGATTACAGGGTGTACACCGGGGAGCTGTTTTTT.

The rearrangement links TRBV5-4 to TRBJ1-1, with 7 bases lining up with TRBD1. Trimming took 1 base from V and 2 from J; bases not matched to a gene: 11. This CDR3 is 17 amino acids long. Germline values: CDR1 SGHNT, CDR2 YYREEE (reference sequence). In nucleotides, the CDR3 is TGTGCCAGCAGCTTGAAACCAAAGGGGACAGCAAACACTGAAGCTTTCTTT. Amino acids: CASSLKPKGTANTEAFF. The full variable domain, completed using reference TRBV5-4 and TRBJ1-1, is ETGVTQSPTHLIKTRGQQVTLRCSSQSGHNTVSWYQQALGQGPQFIFQYYREEENGRGNFPPRFSGLQFPNYSSELNVNALELDDSALYLCASSLKPKGTANTEAFFGQGTRLTVV.

This clone has just a few counts. The chain is built from TRBV25-1 and TRBJ1-1, with 9 bases identical to TRBD1. V dropped 3 bases and J dropped 1; count of bases not matched to a gene: 0. Germline CDR1 is MGHDK and CDR2 is SYGVNS. The CDR3 sequence is 14 residues long. CDR3 in amino acids: CASSEDRGNTEAFF. The CDR3 DNA reads TGTGCCAGCAGTGAGGACAGGGGGAACACTGAAGCTTTCTTT.